The present T cell receptor (beta chain) was sequenced within a study of cytomegalovirus exposure and HLA in healthy donors. Across the study: Early release data held 80 million to 100 million unique TCRs from HLA-typed donors.

About this clone itself: Its antigen is as yet unknown.

Study-wide results and limits: In an earlier analysis, in some 600 donors, most V segments appeared productive either ~87% or ~30% of the time.

PCR amplification relied on 60 Vbeta primers (plus 13 Jbeta primers). Profiled with immunoSEQ multiplex PCR; TCRdb holds only in-frame clones, not every one. This table has about 220,000 clones, over 65% appearing once. CDR1 and CDR2 (germline): SGHRS, YFSETQ. There are 14 residues in the CDR3. Trimming shortened V by 4 bases and J by 4 bases, and 12 bases separated the two germline ends. The rearrangement joins TRBV5-1 to TRBJ2-1; tentatively, D is TRBD1 (5 bases). This TCR was sampled from a man aged 18 to 35 in good health and CMV-seronegative. The specimen was PBMCs. The CDR3 nucleotides read TGCGCCAGCAGCCAAAGGGGCCGATACAATGAGCAGTTCTTC. Protein product: CASSQRGRYNEQFF. Drawing the rest from reference TRBV5-1 and TRBJ2-1, the complete variable domain is KAGVTQTPRYLIKTRGQQVTLSCSPISGHRSVSWYQQTPGQGLQFLFEYFSETQRNKGNFPGRFSGRQFSNSRSEMNVSTLELGDSALYLCASSQRGRYNEQFFGPGTRLTVL.